This T cell receptor beta chain was captured by sequencing in a study of OX40 agonist ivuxolimab in advanced cancers. About the study: Patients got intravenous ivuxolimab at 0.01 to 10 mg/kg every 2 weeks. General study results and limits: Clonal expansion from baseline to week 6 occurred in both CD4+ and CD8+ T cells.

As regards this clone: Its antigen is currently unknown.

The CDR3 extends over 16 amino acids. Per germline, CDR1 MDHEN and CDR2 SYDVKM. V was shortened by 7 bases and J by 0 bases, with 16 bases between the two germline ends. TCRdb keeps only in-frame clones here, not all; method: immunoSEQ multiplex PCR. Here the sample spans over 15,000 clones, around 85% being singletons. The chain is built from TRBV28 and TRBJ1-3; no definite D call. The clonotype was recovered from an adult with an advanced solid tumor such as melanoma, head and neck, liver or kidney cancer. Sequencing used CD4+ or CD8+ T cells sorted from blood, obtained in a trial of the OX40 agonist ivuxolimab. The CDR3 coding sequence is TGTGCCAGCAAGGGCACGGGATACCCCTCTGGAAACACCATATATTTT. It is translated as CASKGTGYPSGNTIYF.